This is a list of T cell receptor beta chains from one sample in a study of T-cell memory formation after mild COVID-19. MiXCR, run by TCRdb on the 5' RACE reads, gives a single entry per CDR3 protein. The sample lists 150,000 to 200,000 distinct CDR3 sequences; roughly 15% were seen once. The sequenced sample was PBMCs or a T cell subset sorted from them (not recorded which). All receptors come from an adult woman who had mild COVID-19 (a few samples of this study predate the infection). Cell type and time point are not known. Each CDR3 is given with its conserved first and last residue. D genes are given only for firm matches. Not every row has a clone size; where given, it reads once, few, many or a size class.

cdr3_length j_call clone_size v_call d_call cdr3_aa cdr3_nt
19 TRBJ2-1 - TRBV12-5 TRBD2 CASGLVGRGWLAGVHEQFF TGTGCTAGTGGTTTGGTTGGTCGGGGTTGGCTAGCGGGAGTCCATGAGCAGTTCTTC
11 TRBJ2-1 many TRBV11-2 - CASSLAHEQFF TGTGCCAGCAGCTTAGCCCATGAGCAGTTCTTC
15 TRBJ2-7 - TRBV2 TRBD1 CASILDRGLAYEQYF TGTGCCAGCATTTTAGACAGGGGGCTAGCCTACGAGCAGTACTTC
17 TRBJ2-7 many TRBV5-1 TRBD2 CASSVGLAGGRAYEQYF TGCGCCAGCAGCGTGGGACTAGCGGGAGGCAGGGCCTACGAGCAGTACTTC
15 TRBJ1-5 - TRBV4-2 - CASSQDTRQDQPQHF TGTGCCAGCAGCCAAGATACTCGACAAGATCAGCCCCAGCATTTT
13 TRBJ2-5 - TRBV2 TRBD1 CATSRGQQETQYF TGTGCCACTTCCAGGGGGCAACAAGAGACCCAGTACTTC
16 TRBJ2-5 many TRBV5-1 - CASSSRQIGAEETQYF TGCGCCAGCAGCTCGAGACAGATAGGGGCCGAAGAGACCCAGTACTTC
13 TRBJ2-7 - TRBV2 - CASSDREDYEQYF TGTGCCAGCAGTGACAGGGAGGACTACGAGCAGTACTTC
17 TRBJ2-3 - TRBV12-3/TRBV12-4 TRBD2 CASSLVQLAGGADTQYF TGTGCCAGCAGTTTAGTGCAGCTAGCGGGAGGGGCAGATACGCAGTATTTT
16 TRBJ2-1 many TRBV7-3 TRBD2 CASSLGTSGGYNEQFF TGTGCCAGCAGCCTGGGGACTAGCGGGGGGTACAATGAGCAGTTCTTC
14 TRBJ2-5 - TRBV7-6 - CASSLQQGGETQYF TGTGCCAGCAGCTTACAACAGGGGGGGGAGACCCAGTACTTC
12 TRBJ2-7 - TRBV29-1 - CSVEVQGDEQYF TGCAGCGTTGAAGTGCAAGGGGACGAGCAGTACTTC
16 TRBJ2-7 - TRBV29-1 TRBD2 CSVVSGSGKRTYEQYF TGCAGCGTTGTATCGGGTAGCGGGAAAAGAACCTACGAGCAGTACTTC
15 TRBJ1-1 - TRBV12-3/TRBV12-4 - CASSLAHGKNTEAFF TGTGCCAGCAGTTTAGCGCACGGTAAGAACACTGAAGCTTTCTTT
13 TRBJ1-6 - TRBV12-3/TRBV12-4 - CACQQGAYSPLHF TGTGCCTGTCAACAGGGAGCGTACTCACCCCTCCACTTT
14 TRBJ2-5 few TRBV5-1 TRBD2 CASSRTSGAETQYF TGCGCCAGCAGCCGGACTAGCGGGGCAGAGACCCAGTACTTC
12 TRBJ2-1 few TRBV11-1 TRBD2 CASSFGAGEQFF TGTGCCAGCAGCTTTGGAGCGGGAGAGCAGTTCTTC
18 TRBJ1-5 few TRBV3-1 - CASSQDQLGPFSNQPQHF TGTGCCAGCAGCCAAGATCAGCTGGGACCGTTTAGCAATCAGCCCCAGCATTTT
15 TRBJ1-6 - TRBV20-1 - CSARDVKVYNSPLHF TGCAGTGCTAGAGATGTGAAGGTCTATAATTCACCCCTCCACTTT
13 TRBJ1-1 few TRBV6-5 TRBD1 CASSPGGWAEAFF TGTGCCAGCAGTCCAGGGGGTTGGGCTGAAGCTTTCTTT
17 TRBJ2-7 few TRBV7-8 - CASSLGPSAPAPYEQYF TGTGCCAGCAGCTTAGGCCCATCGGCTCCAGCCCCCTACGAGCAGTACTTC
15 TRBJ2-7 - TRBV2 TRBD1 CASSLEDRGSYKQYF TGTGCCAGCAGTCTAGAGGACAGGGGCTCCTACAAGCAGTACTTC
13 TRBJ2-7 many TRBV10-3 - CAISAAGPYEQYF TGTGCCATCAGTGCGGCAGGCCCATACGAGCAGTACTTC
17 TRBJ2-7 few TRBV7-9 - CASSLVSPGPSSYEQYF TGTGCCAGCAGCTTAGTCAGTCCGGGACCTAGCTCCTACGAGCAGTACTTC
14 TRBJ2-7 few TRBV29-1 TRBD2 CSVRQGTSGYEQYF TGCAGCGTCCGTCAGGGGACTAGCGGCTACGAGCAGTACTTC
14 TRBJ2-7 - TRBV5-1 - CASSLAGPVDEQYF TGCGCCAGCAGCTTGGCTGGACCGGTGGACGAGCAGTACTTC
13 TRBJ1-1 - TRBV12-3/TRBV12-4 - CASSPAGITEAFF TGTGCCAGCAGTCCCGCGGGGATCACTGAAGCTTTCTTT
15 TRBJ2-7 - TRBV4-1 - CASSQLLGGAYEQYF TGCGCCAGCAGCCAATTATTGGGAGGAGCCTACGAGCAGTACTTC
12 TRBJ2-7 - TRBV20-1 - CSAAVRLNEQYF TGCAGTGCTGCCGTCCGGCTTAACGAGCAGTACTTC
13 TRBJ1-2 few TRBV5-1 - CASSLGEFYGYTF TGCGCCAGCAGTCTTGGCGAATTCTATGGCTACACCTTC
16 TRBJ2-1 many TRBV14 - CASSQDLFSSYNEQFF TGTGCCAGCAGCCAAGATCTTTTCAGCTCCTACAATGAGCAGTTCTTC
13 TRBJ2-5 - TRBV3-1 - CASSHLAGKAQYF TGTGCCAGCAGCCATCTGGCAGGGAAGGCCCAGTACTTC
14 TRBJ2-3 - TRBV6-6 - CASRNAGVADTQYF TGTGCCAGCAGGAACGCTGGGGTGGCAGATACGCAGTATTTT
12 TRBJ1-1 - TRBV6-5 - CASGVVDTEAFF TGTGCCAGCGGGGTCGTTGACACTGAAGCTTTCTTT
15 TRBJ2-5 - TRBV12-3/TRBV12-4 TRBD2 CASSPAAGGQETQYF TGTGCCAGCAGTCCGGCCGCGGGGGGGCAGGAGACCCAGTACTTC
15 TRBJ2-1 many TRBV7-9 TRBD1 CASSLPGQANNEQFF TGTGCCAGCAGCTTACCGGGACAGGCCAACAATGAGCAGTTCTTC
13 TRBJ2-7 many TRBV24-1 - CATSDAATYEQYF TGTGCCACCAGTGACGCTGCTACCTACGAGCAGTACTTC
14 TRBJ2-1 few TRBV5-4 TRBD2 CASSSPTSGGASFF TGTGCCAGCAGCTCACCAACTAGCGGGGGGGCTTCTTTCTTC
15 TRBJ1-1 - TRBV5-1 - CASSLAAAVNTEAFF TGCGCCAGCAGCTTGGCGGCTGCCGTTAACACTGAAGCTTTCTTT
12 TRBJ2-1 few TRBV12-3/TRBV12-4 - CASRGLNNEQFF TGTGCCAGCAGGGGGTTAAACAATGAGCAGTTCTTC
18 TRBJ2-7 - TRBV5-1 TRBD2 CASSRSWTSGSGSYEQYF TGCGCCAGCAGCCGATCCTGGACTAGCGGGAGCGGCTCCTACGAGCAGTACTTC
14 TRBJ2-3 few TRBV5-6 TRBD2 CASSLEPSGGAKYF TGTGCCAGCAGCTTGGAGCCTAGCGGGGGGGCGAAGTATTTT
13 TRBJ2-2 - TRBV20-1 - CSVKDLSTGELFF TGCAGTGTCAAGGACCTGAGCACCGGGGAGCTGTTTTTT
16 TRBJ2-3 - TRBV18 - CASSPRRGASTDTQYF TGTGCCAGCTCACCGCGACGGGGGGCTAGCACAGATACGCAGTATTTT
15 TRBJ2-7 - TRBV6-5 - CASSRNPPLGYEQYF TGTGCCAGCAGCCGGAACCCCCCACTTGGCTACGAGCAGTACTTC
15 TRBJ2-3 few TRBV7-2 TRBD2 CASSMRGARTDTQYF TGTGCCAGCAGCATGCGGGGGGCTCGCACAGATACGCAGTATTTT
17 TRBJ1-6 few TRBV6-2/TRBV6-3 - CASGGRDASSYNSPLHF TGTGCCAGCGGTGGCCGGGACGCGAGCTCCTATAATTCACCCCTCCACTTT
15 TRBJ2-2 few TRBV19 - CASSIVPGEAGELFF TGTGCCAGTAGTATAGTCCCGGGAGAGGCCGGGGAGCTGTTTTTT
15 TRBJ2-5 - TRBV20-1 TRBD2 CSALPKAGEGETQYF TGCAGTGCCCTCCCAAAGGCGGGAGAAGGGGAGACCCAGTACTTC
14 TRBJ2-7 once TRBV6-5 - CASSYSRATYEQYF TGTGCCAGCAGTTACTCTCGGGCTACCTACGAGCAGTACTTC
17 TRBJ2-7 few TRBV5-1 - CASSLAGEGGRSYEQYF TGCGCCAGCAGCTTGGCCGGGGAGGGGGGCCGGAGCTACGAGCAGTACTTC
13 TRBJ1-2 few TRBV7-9 - CASSSLTTRGYTF TGTGCCAGCAGCTCCCTGACTACGCGCGGCTACACCTTC
12 TRBJ2-7 - TRBV3-1 - CASSRTSNEQYF TGTGCCAGCAGCCGAACTAGCAACGAGCAGTACTTC
12 TRBJ2-3 few TRBV20-1 - CSARDFTDTQYF TGCAGTGCCCGGGACTTCACAGATACGCAGTATTTT
13 TRBJ2-5 - TRBV4-1 - CASSQGGRETQYF TGCGCCAGCAGCCAAGGGGGAAGGGAGACCCAGTACTTC
15 TRBJ2-2 - TRBV3-1 - CASSQGASNTGELFF TGTGCCAGCAGCCAAGGGGCCAGTAACACCGGGGAGCTGTTTTTT
15 TRBJ1-5 - TRBV5-1 - CASSSPGPGNQPQHF TGCGCCAGCAGCTCGCCAGGGCCTGGCAATCAGCCCCAGCATTTT
13 TRBJ1-3 few TRBV20-1 - CSASGISGNTIYF TGCAGTGCAAGCGGGATCTCTGGAAACACCATATATTTT
15 TRBJ2-3 few TRBV29-1 TRBD2 CSVEGLAGGTDTQYF TGCAGCGTCGAAGGACTAGCGGGAGGCACAGATACGCAGTATTTT